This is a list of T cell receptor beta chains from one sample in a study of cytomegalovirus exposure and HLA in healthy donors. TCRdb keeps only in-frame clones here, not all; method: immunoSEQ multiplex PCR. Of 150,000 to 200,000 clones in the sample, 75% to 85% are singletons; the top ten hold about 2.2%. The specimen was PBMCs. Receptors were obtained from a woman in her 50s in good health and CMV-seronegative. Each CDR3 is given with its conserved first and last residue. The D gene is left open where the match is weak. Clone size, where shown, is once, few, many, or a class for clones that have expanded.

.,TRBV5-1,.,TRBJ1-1,CASSLGSGESEAFF,TGCGCCAGCAGCTTGGGAAGCGGTGAGTCTGAAGCTTTCTTT
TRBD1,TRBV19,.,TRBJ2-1,CASSIGQGSYNEQFF,TGTGCCAGTAGTATAGGACAGGGTTCCTACAATGAGCAGTTCTTC
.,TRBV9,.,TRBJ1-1,CASSVDWGRGRNTEAFF,TGTGCCAGCAGCGTGGACTGGGGGAGGGGTCGGAACACTGAAGCTTTCTTT
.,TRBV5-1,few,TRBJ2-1,CASSGTLSNEQFF,TGCGCCAGCAGCGGTACACTAAGCAATGAGCAGTTCTTC
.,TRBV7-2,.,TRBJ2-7,CASSLLGYEQYF,TGTGCCAGCAGCTTGCTAGGCTACGAGCAGTACTTC
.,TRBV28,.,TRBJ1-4,CASFGLLHEKLFF,TGTGCCAGCTTCGGACTACTTCATGAAAAACTGTTTTTT
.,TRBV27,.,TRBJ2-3,CASSKSLTSTDTQYF,TGTGCCAGCAGTAAGTCCCTCACTAGCACAGATACGCAGTATTTT
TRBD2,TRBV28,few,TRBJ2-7,CASSTGLAGVWQYF,TGTGCCAGCAGTACCGGACTAGCGGGAGTATGGCAGTACTTC
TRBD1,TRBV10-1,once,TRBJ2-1,CASSEGTGGIDEQFF,TGCGCCAGCAGTGAGGGGACAGGGGGCATCGATGAGCAGTTCTTC
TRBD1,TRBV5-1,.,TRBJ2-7,CASSRDGTAVYEQYF,TGCGCCAGCAGCCGGGACGGGACAGCGGTTTACGAGCAGTACTTC
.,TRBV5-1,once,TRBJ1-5,CASSLDTNQPQHF,TGCGCCAGCAGCTTGGACACCAATCAGCCCCAGCATTTT
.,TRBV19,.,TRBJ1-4,CASGGEANEKLFF,TGTGCCAGTGGGGGGGAAGCTAATGAAAAACTGTTTTTT
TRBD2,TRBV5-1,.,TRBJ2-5,CASSQQKIGLVEGTQYF,TGCGCCAGCAGCCAACAAAAAATTGGACTAGTTGAGGGGACCCAGTACTTC
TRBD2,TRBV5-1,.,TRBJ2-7,CASSWRPGLEPYEQYF,TGCGCCAGCAGCTGGAGGCCGGGACTAGAACCCTACGAGCAGTACTTC
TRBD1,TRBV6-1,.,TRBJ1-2,CASSDGGTARGYTF,TGTGCCAGCAGTGACGGCGGGACAGCACGAGGCTACACCTTC
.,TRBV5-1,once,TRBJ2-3,CASRSGDTQYF,TGCGCCAGCAGGTCGGGAGATACGCAGTATTTT